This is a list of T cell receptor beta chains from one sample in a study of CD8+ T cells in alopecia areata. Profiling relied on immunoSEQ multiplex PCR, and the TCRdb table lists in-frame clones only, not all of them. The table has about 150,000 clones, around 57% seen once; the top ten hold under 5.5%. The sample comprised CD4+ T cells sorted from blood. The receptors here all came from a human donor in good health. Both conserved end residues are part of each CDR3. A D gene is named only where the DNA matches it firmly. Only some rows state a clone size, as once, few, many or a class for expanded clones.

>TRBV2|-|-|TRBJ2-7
CASSAADLEYF
TGTGCCAGCAGTGCAGCGGACCTGGAGTACTTC
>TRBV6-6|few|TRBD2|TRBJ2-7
CASSYSESGSKYEQYF
TGTGCCAGCAGTTACTCGGAAAGCGGGAGCAAATACGAGCAGTACTTC
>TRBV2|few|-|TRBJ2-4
CASSEQGRAPVGIQYF
TGTGCCAGCAGTGAACAGGGGCGAGCCCCGGTCGGCATTCAGTACTTC
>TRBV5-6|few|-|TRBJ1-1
CASSLNTEAFF
TGTGCCAGCAGCCTCAACACTGAAGCTTTCTTT
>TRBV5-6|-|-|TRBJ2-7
CASSPLGSEQYF
TGTGCCAGCAGCCCCCTCGGGAGCGAGCAGTACTTC
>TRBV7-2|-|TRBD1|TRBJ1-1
CASRIGTANTEAFF
TGTGCCAGCCGGATAGGGACAGCGAACACTGAAGCTTTCTTT
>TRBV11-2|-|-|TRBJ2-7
CASSPPGLAYEQYF
TGTGCCAGCAGTCCACCGGGACTGGCCTACGAGCAGTACTTC
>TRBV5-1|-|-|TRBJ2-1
CASSLELAPYNEQFF
TGCGCCAGCAGCTTGGAGTTAGCGCCCTACAATGAGCAGTTCTTC
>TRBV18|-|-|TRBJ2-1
CASSPVGEGNNEQFF
TGTGCCAGCTCACCTGTGGGAGAGGGTAACAATGAGCAGTTCTTC
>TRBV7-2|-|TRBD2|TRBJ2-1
CASSFGGRANEQFF
TGTGCCAGCAGCTTTGGTGGGAGGGCCAATGAGCAGTTCTTC
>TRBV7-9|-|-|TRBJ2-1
CASSFREGTAYNEQFF
TGTGCCAGCAGCTTTAGGGAAGGGACGGCCTACAATGAGCAGTTCTTC
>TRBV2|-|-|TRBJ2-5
CASNGRWETQYF
TGTGCCAGCAACGGGAGATGGGAGACCCAGTACTTC
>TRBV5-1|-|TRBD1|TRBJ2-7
CASSLDGTDDYEQYF
TGCGCCAGCAGCTTGGACGGGACAGACGACTACGAGCAGTACTTC
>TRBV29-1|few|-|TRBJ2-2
CSVVETVSSGELFF
TGCAGCGTTGTAGAGACAGTCTCGAGCGGGGAGCTGTTTTTT
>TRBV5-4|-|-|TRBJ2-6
CASSLPGANVLTF
TGTGCCAGCAGCTTGCCTGGGGCCAACGTCCTGACTTTC
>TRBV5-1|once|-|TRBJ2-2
CASSTWTRNTGELFF
TGCGCCAGCAGCACATGGACCCGGAACACCGGGGAGCTGTTTTTT
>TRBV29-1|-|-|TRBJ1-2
CSALKGGSANYGYTF
TGCAGCGCATTAAAGGGAGGGAGTGCTAACTATGGCTACACCTTC
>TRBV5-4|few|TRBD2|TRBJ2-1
CASSTPGTSGMNEQFF
TGTGCCAGCAGCACCCCCGGGACTAGCGGGATGAATGAGCAGTTCTTC
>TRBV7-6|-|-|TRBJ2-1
CASSLPPGSPNNEQFF
TGTGCCAGCAGCTTACCTCCCGGGTCTCCCAACAATGAGCAGTTCTTC
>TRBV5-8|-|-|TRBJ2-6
CASSFARSGANVLTF
TGTGCCAGCAGCTTCGCTCGAAGCGGGGCCAACGTCCTGACTTTC
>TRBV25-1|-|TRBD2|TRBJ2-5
CASSEYTPQLAGEETQYF
TGTGCCAGCAGTGAATATACTCCTCAACTAGCGGGAGAAGAGACCCAGTACTTC
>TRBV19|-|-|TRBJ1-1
CASSIGANTEAFF
TGTGCCAGTAGTATCGGGGCGAACACTGAAGCTTTCTTT
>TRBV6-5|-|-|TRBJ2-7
CASSTGTEAYEQYF
TGTGCCAGCAGTACCGGGACGGAAGCCTACGAGCAGTACTTC
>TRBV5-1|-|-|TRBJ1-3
CASSAGGRNTIYF
TGCGCCAGCAGTGCGGGTGGGAGAAACACCATATATTTT
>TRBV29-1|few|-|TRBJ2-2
CSVTVYTGELFF
TGCAGCGTGACGGTTTACACCGGGGAGCTGTTTTTT
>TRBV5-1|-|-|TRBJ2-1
CASSSALRAANEQFF
TGCGCCAGCAGCTCAGCGTTGAGGGCGGCTAATGAGCAGTTCTTC
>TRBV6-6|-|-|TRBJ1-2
CASSLGRLYGYTF
TGTGCCAGCAGCCTGGGCAGGCTCTATGGCTACACCTTC
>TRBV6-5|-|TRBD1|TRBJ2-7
CASSPTGTGSYEQYF
TGTGCCAGCAGCCCTACCGGGACAGGGTCCTACGAGCAGTACTTC
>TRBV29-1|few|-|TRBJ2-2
CSALAGGELFF
TGCAGCGCTCTTGCGGGCGGGGAGCTGTTTTTT
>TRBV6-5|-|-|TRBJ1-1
CASSHRGQNTEAFF
TGTGCCAGCAGTCACCGTGGTCAGAACACTGAAGCTTTCTTT
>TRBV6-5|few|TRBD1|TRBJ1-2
CASNSRDRGYGYTF
TGTGCCAGCAACTCAAGGGACAGGGGCTATGGCTACACCTTC
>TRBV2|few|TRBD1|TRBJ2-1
CASSTGKDRGQYNEQFF
TGTGCCAGCAGTACCGGCAAGGACAGGGGACAGTACAATGAGCAGTTCTTC
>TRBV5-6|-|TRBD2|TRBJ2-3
CASSLAGDPTDTQYF
TGTGCCAGCAGCTTAGCGGGAGACCCCACAGATACGCAGTATTTT
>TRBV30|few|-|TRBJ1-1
CAWTRVAEAFF
TGTGCCTGGACCCGGGTTGCTGAAGCTTTCTTT
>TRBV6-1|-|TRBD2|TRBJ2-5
CASSGATGTSGETQYF
TGTGCCAGCAGTGGGGCGACCGGGACTAGTGGCGAGACCCAGTACTTC
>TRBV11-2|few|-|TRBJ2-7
CASSPLPSSYEQYF
TGTGCCAGCAGCCCTCTTCCGAGCTCCTACGAGCAGTACTTC
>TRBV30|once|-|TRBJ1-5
CACGAGLDQPQHF
TGTGCCTGTGGGGCAGGGCTGGATCAGCCCCAGCATTTT
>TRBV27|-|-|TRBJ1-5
CASSELGRGNQPQHF
TGTGCCAGCAGTGAACTCGGGAGGGGGAATCAGCCCCAGCATTTT
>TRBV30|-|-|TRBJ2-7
CAWRNSRAGQVPYEQYF
TGTGCCTGGAGGAATAGCAGAGCGGGACAGGTGCCCTACGAGCAGTACTTC
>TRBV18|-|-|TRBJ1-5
CASSRDRQIYQPQHF
TGTGCCAGCTCACGAGACCGACAGATATATCAGCCCCAGCATTTT
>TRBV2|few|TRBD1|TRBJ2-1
CASSAQGAHEGQFF
TGTGCCAGCAGTGCCCAGGGGGCGCACGAAGGGCAGTTCTTC
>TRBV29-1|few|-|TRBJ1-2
CSAVGTDYGYTF
TGCAGCGCCGTGGGGACGGACTATGGCTACACCTTC
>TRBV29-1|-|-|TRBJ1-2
CSVGYRNYGYTF
TGCAGCGTTGGGTACCGTAACTATGGCTACACCTTC